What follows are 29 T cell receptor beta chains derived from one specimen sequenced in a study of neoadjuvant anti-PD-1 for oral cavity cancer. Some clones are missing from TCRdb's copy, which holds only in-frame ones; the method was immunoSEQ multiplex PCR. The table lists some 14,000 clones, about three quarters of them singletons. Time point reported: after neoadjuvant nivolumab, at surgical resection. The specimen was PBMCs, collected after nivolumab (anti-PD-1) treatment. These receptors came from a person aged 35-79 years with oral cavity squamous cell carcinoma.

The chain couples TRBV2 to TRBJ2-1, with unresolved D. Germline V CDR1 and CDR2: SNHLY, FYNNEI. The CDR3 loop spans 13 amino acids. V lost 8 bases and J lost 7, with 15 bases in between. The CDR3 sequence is CASHFDGNNEQFF. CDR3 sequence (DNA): TGTGCCAGCCATTTCGACGGTAATAATGAGCAGTTCTTC.

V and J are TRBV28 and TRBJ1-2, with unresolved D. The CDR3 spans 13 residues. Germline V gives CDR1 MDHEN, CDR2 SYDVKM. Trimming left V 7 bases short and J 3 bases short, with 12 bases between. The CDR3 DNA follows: TGTGCCAGCAACATCCGGGAGCACTATGGCTACACCTTC. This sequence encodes CASNIREHYGYTF.

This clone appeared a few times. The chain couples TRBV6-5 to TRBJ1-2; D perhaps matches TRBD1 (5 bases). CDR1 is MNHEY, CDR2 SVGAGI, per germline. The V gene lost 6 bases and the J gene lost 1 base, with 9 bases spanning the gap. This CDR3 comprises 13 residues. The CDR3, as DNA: TGTGCCAGCAGCCCTGGACATAACTATGGCTACACCTTC. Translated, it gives CASSPGHNYGYTF.

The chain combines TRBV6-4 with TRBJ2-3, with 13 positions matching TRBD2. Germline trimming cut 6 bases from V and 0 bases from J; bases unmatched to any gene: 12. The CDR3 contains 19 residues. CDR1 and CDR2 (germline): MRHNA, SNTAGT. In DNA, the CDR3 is TGTGCCAGCAGGGGGACTAGCGGGACGATTGGGGCTAGCACAGATACGCAGTATTTT. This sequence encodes CASRGTSGTIGASTDTQYF.

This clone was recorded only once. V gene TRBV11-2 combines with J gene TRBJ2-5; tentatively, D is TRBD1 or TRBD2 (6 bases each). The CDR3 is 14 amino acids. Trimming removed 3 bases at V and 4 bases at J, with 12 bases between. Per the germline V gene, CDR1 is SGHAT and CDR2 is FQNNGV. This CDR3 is CASSFGGRGETQYF. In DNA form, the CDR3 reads TGTGCCAGCAGCTTCGGGGGCAGAGGAGAGACCCAGTACTTC.

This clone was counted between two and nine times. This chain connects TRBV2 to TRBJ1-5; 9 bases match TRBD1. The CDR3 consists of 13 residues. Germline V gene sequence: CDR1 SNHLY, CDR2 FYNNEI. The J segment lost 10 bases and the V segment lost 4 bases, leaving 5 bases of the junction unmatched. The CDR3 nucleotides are TGTGCCAGCAGTGGGGACAGGGTCGGTCCCCAGCATTTT. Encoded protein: CASSGDRVGPQHF. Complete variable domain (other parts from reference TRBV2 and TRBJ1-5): EPEVTQTPSHQVTQMGQEVILRCVPISNHLYFYWYRQILGQKVEFLVSFYNNEISEKSEIFDDQFSVERPDGSNFTLKIRSTKLEDSAMYFCASSGDRVGPQHFGDGTRLSIL.

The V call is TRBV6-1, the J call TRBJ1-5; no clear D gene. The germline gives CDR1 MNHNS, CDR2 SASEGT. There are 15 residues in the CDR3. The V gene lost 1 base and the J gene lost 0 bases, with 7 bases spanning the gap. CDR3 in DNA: TGTGCCAGCAGTGAAGAGTATAATAGCAATCAGCCCCAGCATTTT. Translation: CASSEEYNSNQPQHF.

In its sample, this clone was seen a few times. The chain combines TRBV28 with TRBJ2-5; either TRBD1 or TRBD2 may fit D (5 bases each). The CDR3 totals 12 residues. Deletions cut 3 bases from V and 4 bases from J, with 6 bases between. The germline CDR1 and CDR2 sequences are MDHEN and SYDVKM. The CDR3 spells CASSLRGETQYF. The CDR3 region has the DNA TGTGCCAGCAGTTTGAGGGGAGAGACCCAGTACTTC.

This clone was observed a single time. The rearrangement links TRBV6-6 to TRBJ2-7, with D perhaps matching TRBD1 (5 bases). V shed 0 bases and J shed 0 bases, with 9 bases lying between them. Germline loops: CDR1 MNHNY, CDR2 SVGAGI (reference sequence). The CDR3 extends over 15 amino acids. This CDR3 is CASSYSSGISYEQYF. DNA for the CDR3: TGTGCCAGCAGTTACTCGTCAGGGATCTCCTACGAGCAGTACTTC.

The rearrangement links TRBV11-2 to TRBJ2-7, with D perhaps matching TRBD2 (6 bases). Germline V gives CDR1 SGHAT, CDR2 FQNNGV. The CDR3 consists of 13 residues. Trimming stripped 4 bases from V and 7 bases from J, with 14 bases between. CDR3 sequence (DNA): TGTGCCAGCAGCTCGGGGGTATCCCTGGAGCAGTACTTC. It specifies CASSSGVSLEQYF.

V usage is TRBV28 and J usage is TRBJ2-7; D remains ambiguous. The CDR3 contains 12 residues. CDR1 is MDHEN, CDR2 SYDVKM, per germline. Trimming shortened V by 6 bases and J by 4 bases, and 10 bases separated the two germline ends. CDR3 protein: CASSSGLYEQYF. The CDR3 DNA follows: TGTGCCAGCAGCTCCGGGCTATACGAGCAGTACTTC. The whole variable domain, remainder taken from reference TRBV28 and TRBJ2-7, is DVKVTQSSRYLVKRTGEKVFLECVQDMDHENMFWYRQDPGLGLRLIYFSYDVKMKEKGDIPEGYSVSREKKERFSLILESASTNQTSMYLCASSSGLYEQYFGPGTRLTVT.

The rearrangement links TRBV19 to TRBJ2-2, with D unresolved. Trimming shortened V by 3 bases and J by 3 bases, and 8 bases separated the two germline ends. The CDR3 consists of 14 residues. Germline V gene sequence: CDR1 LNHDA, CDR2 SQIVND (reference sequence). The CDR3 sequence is CASSMGAHTGELFF. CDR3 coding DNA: TGTGCCAGTAGTATGGGTGCCCACACCGGGGAGCTGTTTTTT. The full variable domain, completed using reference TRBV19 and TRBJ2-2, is DGGITQSPKYLFRKEGQNVTLSCEQNLNHDAMYWYRQDPGQGLRLIYYSQIVNDFQKGDIAEGYSVSREKKESFPLTVTSAQKNPTAFYLCASSMGAHTGELFFGEGSRLTVL.

The CDR3 DNA sequence: TGTGCCAGCAGTTACCGGGGGCAGGTGTACGAGCAGTACTTC. Its protein is CASSYRGQVYEQYF. V gene TRBV6-6 combines with J gene TRBJ2-7; tentatively, D is TRBD1 or TRBD2 (6 bases each). The CDR3 is 14 amino acids. Germline values: CDR1 MNHNY, CDR2 SVGAGI (reference sequence). V lost 2 bases, J lost 4 bases, and 12 bases lay in between.

The CDR3 protein is CSVDVNGVEQYF. The CDR3 DNA reads as TGCAGCGTTGATGTGAACGGGGTCGAGCAGTACTTC. This rearrangement joins TRBV29-1 to TRBJ2-7, with D possibly being TRBD2 (5 bases). Per the germline V gene, CDR1 is SQVTM and CDR2 is ANQGSEA. CDR3 size: 12 residues. V gave up 3 bases and J gave up 6 bases, with 12 bases separating them.

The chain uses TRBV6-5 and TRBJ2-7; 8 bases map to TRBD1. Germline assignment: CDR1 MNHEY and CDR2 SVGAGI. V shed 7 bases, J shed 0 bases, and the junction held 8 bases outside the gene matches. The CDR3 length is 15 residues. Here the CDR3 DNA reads TGTGCCAGCACCATAGGGACAGGCAGCTCCTACGAGCAGTACTTC. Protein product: CASTIGTGSSYEQYF.

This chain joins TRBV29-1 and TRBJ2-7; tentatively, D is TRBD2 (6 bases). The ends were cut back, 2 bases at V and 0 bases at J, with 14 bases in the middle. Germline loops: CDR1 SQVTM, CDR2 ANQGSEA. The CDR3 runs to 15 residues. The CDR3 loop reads CSVERGTSTSYEQYF. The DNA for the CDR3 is TGCAGCGTTGAACGGGGGACCTCGACCTCCTACGAGCAGTACTTC.

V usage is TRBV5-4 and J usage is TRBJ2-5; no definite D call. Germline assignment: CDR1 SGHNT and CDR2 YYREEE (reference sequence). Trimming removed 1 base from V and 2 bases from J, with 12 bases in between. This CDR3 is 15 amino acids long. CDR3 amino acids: CASSLRAVGQETQYF. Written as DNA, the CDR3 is TGTGCCAGCAGCTTGAGGGCGGTTGGGCAAGAGACCCAGTACTTC.

The CDR3 DNA sequence: TGTGCCAGCAGCCTGACAGGGAACACTGAAGCTTTCTTT. Amino acids: CASSLTGNTEAFF. The chain links TRBV6-5 to TRBJ1-1; D possibly corresponds to TRBD1 (6 bases). With 6 bases removed from V and 1 base from J, the gap between germline ends came to 9 bases. The CDR3 has 13 amino acids. CDR1 MNHEY and CDR2 SVGAGI come from the germline V gene.

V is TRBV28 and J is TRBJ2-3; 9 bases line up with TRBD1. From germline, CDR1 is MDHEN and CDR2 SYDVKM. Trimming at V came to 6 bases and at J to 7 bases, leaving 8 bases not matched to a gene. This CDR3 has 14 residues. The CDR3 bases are TGTGCCAGCAGGATCCCGGGACAGGGATATACGCAGTATTTT. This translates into CASRIPGQGYTQYF.

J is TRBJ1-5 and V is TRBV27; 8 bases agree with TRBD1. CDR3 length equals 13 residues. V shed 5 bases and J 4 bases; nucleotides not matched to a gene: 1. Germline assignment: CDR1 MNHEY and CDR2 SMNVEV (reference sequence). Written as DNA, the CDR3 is TGTGCCAGCAGTCGACAGGGGAATCAGCCCCAGCATTTT. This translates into CASSRQGNQPQHF.

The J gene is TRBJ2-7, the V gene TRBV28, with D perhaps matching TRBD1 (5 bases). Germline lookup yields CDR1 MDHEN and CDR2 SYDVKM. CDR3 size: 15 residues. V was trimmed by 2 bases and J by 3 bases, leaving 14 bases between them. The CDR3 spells CASSLAGLDSYEQYF. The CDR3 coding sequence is TGTGCCAGCAGTTTAGCAGGGCTTGACAGCTACGAGCAGTACTTC.

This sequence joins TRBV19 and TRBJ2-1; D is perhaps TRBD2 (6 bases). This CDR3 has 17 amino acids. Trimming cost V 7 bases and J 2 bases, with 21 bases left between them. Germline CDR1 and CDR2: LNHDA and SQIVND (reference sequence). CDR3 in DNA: TGTGCCAGTAAAAAAGTGGGACTCCAGACTACCTACAATGAGCAGTTCTTC. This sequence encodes CASKKVGLQTTYNEQFF.

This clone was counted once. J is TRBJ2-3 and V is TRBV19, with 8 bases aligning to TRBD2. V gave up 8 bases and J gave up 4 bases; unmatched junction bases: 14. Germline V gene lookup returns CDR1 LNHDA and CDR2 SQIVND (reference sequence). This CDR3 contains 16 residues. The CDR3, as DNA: TGTGCCAGTCCGAGGGGAGCGGGAGTAAGGGCAGATACGCAGTATTTT. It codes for CASPRGAGVRADTQYF.

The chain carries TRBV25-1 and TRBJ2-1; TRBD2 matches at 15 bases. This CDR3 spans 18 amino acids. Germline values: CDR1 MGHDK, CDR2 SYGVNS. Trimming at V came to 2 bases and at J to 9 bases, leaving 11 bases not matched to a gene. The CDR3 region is CASSEPNPGLAGGSEQFF. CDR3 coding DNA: TGTGCCAGCAGTGAACCTAACCCGGGACTAGCGGGAGGTAGTGAGCAGTTCTTC.

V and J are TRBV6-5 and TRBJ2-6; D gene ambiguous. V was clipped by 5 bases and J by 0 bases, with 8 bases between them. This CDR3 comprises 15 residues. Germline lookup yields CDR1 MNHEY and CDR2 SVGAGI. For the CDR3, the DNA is TGTGCCAGCAGTCCCCTCTACTCTGGGGCCAACGTCCTGACTTTC. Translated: CASSPLYSGANVLTF.

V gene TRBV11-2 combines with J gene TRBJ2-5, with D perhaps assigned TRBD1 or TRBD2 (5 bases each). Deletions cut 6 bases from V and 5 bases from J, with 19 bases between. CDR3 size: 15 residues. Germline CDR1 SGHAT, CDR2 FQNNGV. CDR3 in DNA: TGTGCCAGCAGGGGCGGGCGGAATCCAGGGGAGACCCAGTACTTC. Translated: CASRGGRNPGETQYF.

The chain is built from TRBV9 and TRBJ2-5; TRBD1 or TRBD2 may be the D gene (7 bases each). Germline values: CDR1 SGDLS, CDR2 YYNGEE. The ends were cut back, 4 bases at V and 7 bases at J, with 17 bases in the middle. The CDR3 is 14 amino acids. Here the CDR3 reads CASSPGGGLSTQYF. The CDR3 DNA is TGTGCCAGCAGCCCAGGGGGGGGATTGTCGACCCAGTACTTC.

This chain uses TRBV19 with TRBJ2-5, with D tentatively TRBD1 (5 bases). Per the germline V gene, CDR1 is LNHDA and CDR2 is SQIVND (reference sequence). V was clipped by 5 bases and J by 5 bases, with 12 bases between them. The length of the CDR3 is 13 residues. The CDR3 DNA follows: TGTGCCAGTAGTCCTGTGGCAGGGGAGACCCAGTACTTC. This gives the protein CASSPVAGETQYF. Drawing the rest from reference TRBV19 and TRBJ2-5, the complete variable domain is DGGITQSPKYLFRKEGQNVTLSCEQNLNHDAMYWYRQDPGQGLRLIYYSQIVNDFQKGDIAEGYSVSREKKESFPLTVTSAQKNPTAFYLCASSPVAGETQYFGPGTRLLVL.

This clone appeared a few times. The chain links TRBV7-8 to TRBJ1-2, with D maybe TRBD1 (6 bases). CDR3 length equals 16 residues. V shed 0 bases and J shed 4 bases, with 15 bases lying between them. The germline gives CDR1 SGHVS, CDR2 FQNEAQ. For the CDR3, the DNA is TGTGCCAGCAGCTTAGCAGGGGGGACAACCCTCTATGGCTACACCTTC. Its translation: CASSLAGGTTLYGYTF.